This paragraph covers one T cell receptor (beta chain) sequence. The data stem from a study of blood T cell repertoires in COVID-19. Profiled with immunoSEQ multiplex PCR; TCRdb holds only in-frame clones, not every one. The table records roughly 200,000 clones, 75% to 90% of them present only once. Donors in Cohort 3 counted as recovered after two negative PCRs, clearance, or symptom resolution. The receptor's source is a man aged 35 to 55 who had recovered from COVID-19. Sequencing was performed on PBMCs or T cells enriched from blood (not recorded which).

The CDR3: CASSPGQGNRNQPQHF. CDR3 DNA: TGTGCCAGCAGTCCGGGACAGGGTAATCGCAATCAGCCCCAGCATTTT. The chain employs TRBV28 and TRBJ1-5, with 9 bases fitting TRBD1. V was pared by 5 bases and J by 2 bases, with 7 bases of the junction left unmatched. Per the germline V gene, CDR1 is MDHEN and CDR2 is SYDVKM. The CDR3 loop spans 16 amino acids.